This T cell receptor beta chain was profiled in a study of Tregs in tolerant kidney transplant recipients. General study points: This study did not directly address biological reproducibility. The most relevant donor-specific Treg TCRbeta repertoire apparently came from expansion with activated donor B cells. Findings come from small patient numbers and require larger validation.

As regards this clone: Antigen unknown.

The CDR3 extends over 14 amino acids. Germline CDR1 is GTSNPN and CDR2 is SVGIG (reference sequence). V lost 0 bases and J lost 5, with 13 bases in between. Produced via immunoSEQ multiplex PCR; TCRdb's table is partial and in-frame only. The sample lists some 240,000 clones, roughly 84% occurring once. Unstimulated Tregs (CD4+CD25+CD127-) and CD4+CD25- non-Tregs were sorted from PBMCs. The chain employs TRBV30 and TRBJ1-2; D possibly corresponds to TRBD1 (5 bases). The sequence came from a human donor in good health. Sequencing was carried out using CD4+ T cells from blood. The CDR3 here is CAWSVLNGGYGYTF. The CDR3, as DNA: TGTGCCTGGAGTGTACTGAATGGGGGATATGGCTACACCTTC.